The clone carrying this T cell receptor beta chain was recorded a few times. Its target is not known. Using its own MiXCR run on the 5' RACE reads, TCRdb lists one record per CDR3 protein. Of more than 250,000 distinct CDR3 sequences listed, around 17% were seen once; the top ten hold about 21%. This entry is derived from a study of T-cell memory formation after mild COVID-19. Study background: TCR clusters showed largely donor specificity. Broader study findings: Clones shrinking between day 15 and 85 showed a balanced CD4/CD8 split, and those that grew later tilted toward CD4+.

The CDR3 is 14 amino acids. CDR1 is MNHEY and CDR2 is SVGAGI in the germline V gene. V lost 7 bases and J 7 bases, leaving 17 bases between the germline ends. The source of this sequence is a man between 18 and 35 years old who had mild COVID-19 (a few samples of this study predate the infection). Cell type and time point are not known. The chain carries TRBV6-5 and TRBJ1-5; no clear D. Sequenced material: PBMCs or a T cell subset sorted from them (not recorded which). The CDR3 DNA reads TGTGCCAGCAAGTTCTCGGGGATGGGGCAGCCCCAGCATTTT. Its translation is CASKFSGMGQPQHF.